The 3 T cell receptor beta chains below all came from one sample that was sequenced in a study of radiotherapy plus CTLA-4 blockade in lung cancer. Produced via immunoSEQ multiplex PCR; TCRdb's table is partial and in-frame only. In the table there are roughly 50,000 clones, approximately 84% of which are singletons. Here the sequenced sample was peripheral blood, taken from a patient treated with radiotherapy plus ipilimumab. The origin of the receptors is a human donor with non-small cell lung cancer whose response to radiotherapy plus ipilimumab could not be evaluated.

J is TRBJ2-1 and V is TRBV19; D is possibly TRBD2 (5 bases). CDR3 size: 15 residues. CDR1 LNHDA and CDR2 SQIVND come from the germline V gene (reference sequence). The V end lost 5 bases, the J end lost 3 bases, and 14 bases lay between the germline ends. The CDR3 sequence is CASSVLPAGYNEQFF. The CDR3 bases are TGTGCCAGTAGTGTTCTCCCTGCGGGCTACAATGAGCAGTTCTTC.

V and J are TRBV7-2 and TRBJ2-7; the match to TRBD2 covers 7 bases. Germline CDR1 SGHTA, CDR2 FQGNSA. This CDR3 is built from 15 residues. Germline trimming cut 0 bases from V and 4 bases from J; bases unmatched to any gene: 6. The CDR3 nucleotides are TGTGCCAGCAGCTTAGCACCGGGACTACAGTACGAGCAGTACTTC. The encoded protein is CASSLAPGLQYEQYF. Supplemented by reference TRBV7-2 and TRBJ2-7, the full variable domain reads GAGVSQSPSNKVTEKGKDVELRCDPISGHTALYWYRQSLGQGLEFLIYFQGNSAPDKSGLPSDRFSAERTGGSVSTLTIQRTQQEDSAVYLCASSLAPGLQYEQYFGPGTRLTVT.

The genes are TRBV7-3 and TRBJ2-2; a weak D match, TRBD2 (5 bases). There are 15 residues in the CDR3. The V end was cut by 2 bases, the J end by 6 bases, with 13 bases between. Germline CDR1 and CDR2: SGHTA and FQGTGA. CDR3 sequence: CASSLSGSQAGELFF. In DNA form, the CDR3 reads TGTGCCAGCAGCTTATCGGGGTCCCAGGCCGGGGAGCTGTTTTTT. Looking up the rest from reference TRBV7-3 and TRBJ2-2 gives the full variable domain: GAGVSQTPSNKVTEKGKYVELRCDPISGHTALYWYRQSLGQGPEFLIYFQGTGAADDSGLPNDRFFAVRPEGSVSTLKIQRTERGDSAVYLCASSLSGSQAGELFFGEGSRLTVL.